The T cell receptor beta chain described here comes from a study of CD8+CD57+ T cells in acquired aplastic anemia. Study at large: On average, sorted CD4+ and CD8+ cells gave 3.2 ug of DNA.

It was patients with CD8+CD57+ cell expansion by flow cytometry who were chosen for sequencing. This CDR3 comprises 14 residues. Germline V lookup: CDR1 SGHNT, CDR2 YENEEA. The use of genomic DNA as template underpinned the TCR beta VDJ and CDR3 profiling. TCRdb reprocessed the reads with MiXCR, giving one entry per CDR3 protein. The sample consists of 270,000 or so distinct CDR3 sequences, 82% of them appearing once. Comment on this clonotype: The junction departs from germline at one end; a sequencing error may be responsible.

The sample comprised sorted CD4+, CD8+, or CD8+CD57+ T cells (not recorded which) from PBMCs. The sequence was obtained from a human donor with aplastic anemia. The V call is TRBV11-3, the J call TRBJ2-5; no reliable D call. CDR3: CASGLELTRKTQYF. DNA of the CDR3: TGTGCCAGCGGCTTAGAGCTGACAAGAAAGACCCAGTACTTC.